This TCR beta chain was sequenced during a study of identifying expanded T cells in peripheral blood. This CDR3 has 16 residues. V was shortened by 0 bases and J by 5 bases, with 17 bases between the two germline ends. The germline V gene has CDR1 LNHDA and CDR2 SQIVND (reference sequence). Assay: immunoSEQ multiplex PCR; the TCRdb copy retains only in-frame clones and omits some. The sample shows 110,000 or so clones, about nine tenths of them seen only once. This chain uses TRBV19 with TRBJ2-7; perhaps TRBD2 as D (5 bases). The receptor was derived from a person aged 18-69 years in good health. The source material was blood. DNA of the CDR3: TGTGCCAGTAGTATAGATCGGGGAGCCCTCGGGAACGAGCAGTACTTC. This codes for CASSIDRGALGNEQYF.